The 23 T cell receptor beta chains below were found in one sample sequenced in a study of blood T cell repertoires in COVID-19. TCRdb's table, derived via immunoSEQ multiplex PCR, lists solely in-frame clones and lacks some. This table holds 95,000 to 110,000 clones, 87% found once. Sequencing was done on a sample of peripheral blood. Receptors originate from a human donor in a cohort sampled during active COVID-19.

The V and J genes are TRBV28 and TRBJ2-1; D unclear. CDR3 size: 13 residues. Germline assignment: CDR1 MDHEN and CDR2 SYDVKM. Trimming left V 5 bases short and J 0 bases short, with 5 bases between. CDR3 bases: TGTGCCAGCAGTCCATCCTCCTACAATGAGCAGTTCTTC. Protein sequence: CASSPSSYNEQFF.

This chain joins TRBV11-3 and TRBJ1-3, with D perhaps matching TRBD1 (5 bases). The ends were cut back, 5 bases at V and 0 bases at J, with 8 bases in the middle. The CDR3 consists of 14 residues. Germline V gene data show CDR1 as SGHNT and CDR2 as YENEEA. The CDR3 coding sequence is TGTGCCAGCAGCAGGGGATACTCTGGAAACACCATATATTTT. Amino acid sequence: CASSRGYSGNTIYF.

The V gene is TRBV13, the J gene TRBJ1-1; 12 positions match TRBD1. Germline lookup yields CDR1 PRHDT and CDR2 FYEKMQ (reference sequence). V lost 4 bases to trimming and J lost 3 bases; unmatched junction nucleotides: 6. This CDR3 has 16 residues. CDR3 sequence reads: CASSSGQGAGDTEAFF. The CDR3 DNA reads as TGTGCCAGCAGCTCGGGACAGGGGGCAGGGGACACTGAAGCTTTCTTT.

V gene TRBV5-4 combines with J gene TRBJ1-2; no firm D call. The germline V gene encodes CDR1 SGHNT and CDR2 YYREEE (reference sequence). CDR3 length: 13 residues. Trimming cost V 4 bases and J 0 bases, with 7 bases left between them. CDR3 sequence: CASSHTANYGYTF. In DNA, the CDR3 is TGTGCCAGCAGCCATACAGCTAACTATGGCTACACCTTC.

The sample holds a few counts of this clone. The chain carries TRBV25-1 and TRBJ2-7; 8 nucleotides agree with TRBD1. J lost 5 bases, V lost 3 bases, and 3 bases had no gene match. CDR3 length equals 13 residues. Germline CDR1 MGHDK, CDR2 SYGVNS. CDR3 nucleotide sequence: TGTGCCAGCAGTGATGACAGGGGCCACGAGCAGTACTTC. Its protein product is CASSDDRGHEQYF.

The CDR3 bases are TGTGCCAGCAGTGATTCCGCCGGGTATGGCTACACCTTC. Its protein is CASSDSAGYGYTF. The V gene is TRBV2, the J gene TRBJ1-2; D unclear. V lost 3 bases, J lost 5 bases, and 10 bases lay in between. The CDR3 extends over 13 amino acids. CDR1 and CDR2 from the germline V gene are SNHLY and FYNNEI.

This clone was recorded only once. V usage is TRBV28 and J usage is TRBJ2-2, with 7 bases lining up with TRBD1. The junction had 10 bases not matched to a gene; V was cut back by 6 bases and J by 6 bases. The length of the CDR3 is 15 residues. Germline V lookup: CDR1 MDHEN, CDR2 SYDVKM. The DNA for the CDR3 is TGTGCCAGCAGACCGACAGGGAGTCTCGCCGGGGAGCTGTTTTTT. It is translated as CASRPTGSLAGELFF.

The CDR3 reads CASSLAAPDRGNSYEQYF. The CDR3 region has the DNA TGCGCCAGCAGCTTGGCCGCTCCGGACAGGGGGAATTCCTACGAGCAGTACTTC. The gene calls are TRBV5-1 and TRBJ2-7; 10 bases map to TRBD1. CDR1 is SGHRS, CDR2 YFSETQ, per germline. Trimming removed 0 bases from V and 1 base from J; junction bases left unmatched: 10. The CDR3 spans 18 residues. Based on the CDR3 plus reference TRBV5-1 and TRBJ2-7, the full variable domain is KAGVTQTPRYLIKTRGQQVTLSCSPISGHRSVSWYQQTPGQGLQFLFEYFSETQRNKGNFPGRFSGRQFSNSRSEMNVSTLELGDSALYLCASSLAAPDRGNSYEQYFGPGTRLTVT.

The V call is TRBV10-3, the J call TRBJ2-6, with TRBD1 matching 9 bases. In germline, CDR1 is ENHRY, CDR2 SYGVKD. Losses at the gene ends were 9 bases for V and 0 bases for J; bases not matched to a gene: 15. This CDR3 is 19 amino acids long. This chain's CDR3 is CAIGRRPDRGTSGANVLTF. DNA for the CDR3: TGTGCCATAGGCCGGCGGCCAGACAGGGGGACCTCTGGGGCCAACGTCCTGACTTTC.

The J gene is TRBJ2-3, the V gene TRBV6-5, with 7 bases matching TRBD2. With 2 bases clipped from V and 4 bases from J, the junction kept 3 bases outside the gene matches. CDR1 and CDR2 (germline): MNHEY, SVGAGI. This CDR3 contains 14 residues. CDR3 loop: CASSYGTISDTQYF. The CDR3 DNA is TGTGCCAGCAGTTACGGGACTATTTCAGATACGCAGTATTTT.

This clone occurred once. This chain connects TRBV11-3 to TRBJ2-1; 9 bases are a match to TRBD2. The CDR3 extends over 16 amino acids. The germline CDR1 and CDR2 sequences are SGHNT and YENEEA. J was trimmed by 1 base and V by 5 bases; bases with no gene match: 6. Here the CDR3 reads CASSPTSGFSYNEQFF. The CDR3 nucleotides read TGTGCCAGCAGCCCTACTAGCGGGTTTTCCTACAATGAGCAGTTCTTC. Full variable domain (outside the CDR3, taken from reference TRBV11-3 and TRBJ2-1): EAGVVQSPRYKIIEKKQPVAFWCNPISGHNTLYWYLQNLGQGPELLIRYENEEAVDDSQLPKDRFSAERLKGVDSTLKIQPAELGDSAVYLCASSPTSGFSYNEQFFGPGTRLTVL.

The chain joins TRBV4-1 to TRBJ2-2; tentatively, D is TRBD1 (6 bases). Trimming left V 8 bases short and J 0 bases short, with 7 bases between. The germline gives CDR1 MGHRA, CDR2 YSYEKL. The CDR3 consists of 13 residues. CDR3 bases: TGCGCCAGCGGGACAACGAACACCGGGGAGCTGTTTTTT. Protein product: CASGTTNTGELFF.

The V and J genes are TRBV7-9 and TRBJ1-4, with D perhaps TRBD1 (6 bases). This CDR3 comprises 15 residues. In germline, CDR1 is SEHNR, CDR2 FQNEAQ (reference sequence). Between the trimmed V and J ends, which lost 5 bases and 0 bases, there was a span of 10 bases. This CDR3 reads CASSLWTATNEKLFF. The CDR3 region has the DNA TGTGCCAGCAGCCTCTGGACAGCAACTAATGAAAAACTGTTTTTT.

This chain uses TRBV28 with TRBJ1-4, with D possibly being TRBD1 (5 bases). CDR3 length: 17 amino acids. Germline V gene lookup returns CDR1 MDHEN and CDR2 SYDVKM. Trimming stripped 5 bases from V and 4 bases from J, with 20 bases between. CDR3 residues: CASSDRRLAGNNEKLFF. The CDR3 DNA is TGTGCCAGCAGTGACAGACGACTTGCGGGAAATAATGAAAAACTGTTTTTT.

The chain carries TRBV28 and TRBJ2-3, with TRBD1 matching over 8 bases. V shed 2 bases and J 0 bases; nucleotides not matched to a gene: 10. The CDR3 runs to 18 residues. Germline-derived CDR1 and CDR2 are MDHEN and SYDVKM. The CDR3 coding sequence is TGTGCCAGCAGTTTAGGCAGTCAGGGGGCCGGGAGCACAGATACGCAGTATTTT. It is translated as CASSLGSQGAGSTDTQYF.

This chain connects TRBV7-8 to TRBJ1-5, with 8 nucleotides matching TRBD1. This CDR3 region has 15 residues. CDR1 and CDR2 (germline): SGHVS, FQNEAQ. V was clipped by 5 bases and J by 6 bases; unmatched bases: 9. The CDR3 spells CASSGEPQGAQPQHF. The CDR3 coding sequence is TGTGCCAGCAGCGGGGAACCTCAGGGGGCTCAGCCCCAGCATTTT. The complete variable domain, with remaining parts taken from reference TRBV7-8 and TRBJ1-5, reads GAGVSQSPRYKVAKRGQDVALRCDPISGHVSLFWYQQALGQGPEFLTYFQNEAQLDKSGLPSDRFFAERPEGSVSTLKIQRTQQEDSAVYLCASSGEPQGAQPQHFGDGTRLSIL.

The chain combines TRBV2 with TRBJ2-2; TRBD2 aligns across 13 bases. The J segment lost 4 bases and the V segment lost 7 bases, leaving 3 bases of the junction unmatched. The CDR3 contains 15 residues. Looked up from germline, CDR1 is SNHLY and CDR2 is FYNNEI. The CDR3 region is CASKGLAGPTGELFF. The CDR3 DNA follows: TGTGCCAGCAAGGGACTAGCGGGGCCCACCGGGGAGCTGTTTTTT.

This chain uses TRBV19 with TRBJ2-5, with a tentative D call TRBD2 (5 bases). Between the trimmed V and J ends, which lost 3 bases and 5 bases, there was a span of 22 bases. Germline V gene data show CDR1 as LNHDA and CDR2 as SQIVND (reference sequence). This CDR3 is built from 17 residues. CDR3 residues: CASSIGFRDQRGETQYF. The CDR3, as DNA: TGTGCCAGTAGTATTGGGTTTCGGGATCAACGCGGGGAGACCCAGTACTTC. The variable domain in full, with the rest retrieved from reference TRBV19 and TRBJ2-5, is DGGITQSPKYLFRKEGQNVTLSCEQNLNHDAMYWYRQDPGQGLRLIYYSQIVNDFQKGDIAEGYSVSREKKESFPLTVTSAQKNPTAFYLCASSIGFRDQRGETQYFGPGTRLLVL.

The gene calls are TRBV19 and TRBJ2-1; the match to TRBD1 covers 7 bases. Germline CDR1 reads LNHDA; CDR2 reads SQIVND (reference sequence). The CDR3 runs 15 residues. V trimming: 6 bases; J trimming: 0 bases; junction bases outside the gene matches: 5. For the CDR3, the DNA is TGTGCCAGTAGCTTGGGACAGAGCTCCTACAATGAGCAGTTCTTC. Its protein product is CASSLGQSSYNEQFF.

The chain carries TRBV5-4 and TRBJ1-1; D is uncertain. The CDR3 spans 13 residues. Germline V gives CDR1 SGHNT, CDR2 YYREEE (reference sequence). The ends were cut back, 2 bases at V and 1 base at J, with 6 bases in the middle. This CDR3 reads CASSFRRNTEAFF. The CDR3, as DNA: TGTGCCAGCAGCTTTAGGAGGAACACTGAAGCTTTCTTT.

This chain links TRBV18 with TRBJ2-7; 9 bases agree with TRBD1. The CDR3 runs 15 residues. With V trimmed by 2 bases and J by 7 bases, 9 bases remained unmatched. The germline V gene encodes CDR1 KGHSH and CDR2 LQKENI. The DNA of the CDR3 is TGTGCCAGCTCACCAACTCCGGGACAGGGTGTAGAGCAGTACTTC. Translation gives CASSPTPGQGVEQYF. Full variable domain (outside the CDR3, taken from reference TRBV18 and TRBJ2-7): NAGVMQNPRHLVRRRGQEARLRCSPMKGHSHVYWYRQLPEEGLKFMVYLQKENIIDESGMPKERFSAEFPKEGPSILRIQQVVRGDSAAYFCASSPTPGQGVEQYFGPGTRLTVT.

The chain uses TRBV5-4 and TRBJ1-1; 7 nucleotides line up with TRBD1. Germline lookup yields CDR1 SGHNT and CDR2 YYREEE (reference sequence). The CDR3 extends over 13 amino acids. Germline trimming cut 5 bases from V and 7 bases from J; bases unmatched to any gene: 8. DNA of the CDR3: TGTGCCAGCAGGCAAACAGGGGTAGGTGAAGCTTTCTTT. This codes for CASRQTGVGEAFF.

The chain combines TRBV5-4 with TRBJ2-7; TRBD2 matches at 7 bases. The CDR3 contains 13 residues. J gave up 6 bases and V 0 bases, and 3 bases lay outside the gene matches. Germline V gene lookup returns CDR1 SGHNT and CDR2 YYREEE (reference sequence). As DNA, the CDR3 is TGTGCCAGCAGCTTGGATCCGGGGGGCGAGCAGTACTTC. Protein product: CASSLDPGGEQYF.